This T cell receptor beta chain was sequenced in a study of T-cell memory formation after mild COVID-19. The V gene lost 4 bases and the J gene lost 2 bases, with 16 bases spanning the gap. The germline CDR1 and CDR2 sequences are SGHRS and YFSETQ. This CDR3 has 16 residues. From the 5' RACE reads, TCRdb called clonotypes with MiXCR, one entry per CDR3 protein. The table shows roughly 580,000 distinct CDR3 sequences, with roughly 18% occurring only once. This TCR derives from an adult woman who had mild COVID-19 (a few samples of this study predate the infection). Cell type and time point are not known. The V gene is TRBV5-1, the J gene TRBJ1-5; D is possibly TRBD1 (6 bases). Sequenced input: PBMCs or a T cell subset sorted from them (not recorded which). In nucleotides, the CDR3 is TGCGCCAGCAGCCCCGGAGGGGGGGGAGGCAATCAGCCCCAGCATTTT. This codes for CASSPGGGGGNQPQHF.